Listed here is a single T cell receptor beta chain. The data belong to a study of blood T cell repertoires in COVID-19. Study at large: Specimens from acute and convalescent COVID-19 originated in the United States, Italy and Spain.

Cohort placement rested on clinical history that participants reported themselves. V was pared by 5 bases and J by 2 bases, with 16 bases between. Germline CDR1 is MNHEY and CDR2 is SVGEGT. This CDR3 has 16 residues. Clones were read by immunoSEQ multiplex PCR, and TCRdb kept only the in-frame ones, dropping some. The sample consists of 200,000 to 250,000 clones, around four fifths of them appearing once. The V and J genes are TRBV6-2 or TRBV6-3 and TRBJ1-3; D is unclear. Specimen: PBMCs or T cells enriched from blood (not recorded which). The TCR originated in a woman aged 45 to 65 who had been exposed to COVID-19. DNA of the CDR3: TGTGCCAGCAGTGGAAGGACCGGAGGCCCTGGAAACACCATATATTTT. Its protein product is CASSGRTGGPGNTIYF.